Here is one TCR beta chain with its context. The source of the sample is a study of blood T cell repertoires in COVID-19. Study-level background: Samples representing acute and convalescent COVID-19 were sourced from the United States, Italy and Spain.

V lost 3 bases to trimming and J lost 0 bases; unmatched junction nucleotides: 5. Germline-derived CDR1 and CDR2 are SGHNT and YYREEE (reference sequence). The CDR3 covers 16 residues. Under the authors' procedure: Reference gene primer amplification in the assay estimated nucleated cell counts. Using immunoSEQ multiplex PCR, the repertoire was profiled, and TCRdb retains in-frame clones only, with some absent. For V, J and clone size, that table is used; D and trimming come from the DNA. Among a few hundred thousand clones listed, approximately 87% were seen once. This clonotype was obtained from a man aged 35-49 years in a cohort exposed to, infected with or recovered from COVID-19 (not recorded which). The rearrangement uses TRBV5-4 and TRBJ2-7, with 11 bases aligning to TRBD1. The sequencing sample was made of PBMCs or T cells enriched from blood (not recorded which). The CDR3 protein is CASSSGGTGGSYEQYF. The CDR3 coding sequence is TGTGCCAGCAGCTCGGGGGGGACAGGGGGCTCCTACGAGCAGTACTTC.